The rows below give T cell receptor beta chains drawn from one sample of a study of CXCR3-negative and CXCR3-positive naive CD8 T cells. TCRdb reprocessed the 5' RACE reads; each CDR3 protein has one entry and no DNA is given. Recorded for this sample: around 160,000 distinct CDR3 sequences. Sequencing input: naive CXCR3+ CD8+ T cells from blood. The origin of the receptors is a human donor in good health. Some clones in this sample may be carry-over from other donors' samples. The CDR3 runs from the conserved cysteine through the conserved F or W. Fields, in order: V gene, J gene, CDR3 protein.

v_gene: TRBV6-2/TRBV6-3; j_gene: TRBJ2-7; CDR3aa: CASSYPQAISYEQYF
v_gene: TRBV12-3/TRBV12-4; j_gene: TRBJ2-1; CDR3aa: CASSLFLAGNDEQFF
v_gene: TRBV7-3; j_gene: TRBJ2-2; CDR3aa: CASSSAVGELFF
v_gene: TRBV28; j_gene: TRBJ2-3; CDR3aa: CASSLSGLAADTQYF
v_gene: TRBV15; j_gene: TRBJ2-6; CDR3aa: CATRLTRGLHSGANVLTF
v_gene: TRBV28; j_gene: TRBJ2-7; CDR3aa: CASSLVSFVGSTYEQYF
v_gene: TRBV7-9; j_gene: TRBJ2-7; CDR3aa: CASRGPHQYEQYF
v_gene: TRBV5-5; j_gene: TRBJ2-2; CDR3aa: CASSPYRTGPNTGELFF
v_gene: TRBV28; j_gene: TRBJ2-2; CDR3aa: CASSFPTSGRDTGELFF
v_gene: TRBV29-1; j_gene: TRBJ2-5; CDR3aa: CSVLDQGGETQYF
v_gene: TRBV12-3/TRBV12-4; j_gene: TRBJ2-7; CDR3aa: CASSSPHGDLSYEQYF
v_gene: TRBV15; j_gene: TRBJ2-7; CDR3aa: CATSDPGQGAPHEQYF
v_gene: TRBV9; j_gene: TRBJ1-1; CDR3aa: CASSVGEISTEAFF
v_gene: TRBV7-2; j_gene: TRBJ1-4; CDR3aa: CASSRTGGLDEKLFF
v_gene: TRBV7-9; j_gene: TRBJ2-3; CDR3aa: CASSLEVDYTDTQYF
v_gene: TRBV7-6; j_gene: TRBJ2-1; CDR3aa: CASSLFPGQGHNEQFF
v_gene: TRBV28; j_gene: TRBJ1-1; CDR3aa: CASTYRGAEAFF
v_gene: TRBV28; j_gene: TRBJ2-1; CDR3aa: CASSFTSRGIRFLHEQFF
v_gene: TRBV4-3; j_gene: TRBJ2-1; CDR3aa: CASSQDPRAYFDEQFF
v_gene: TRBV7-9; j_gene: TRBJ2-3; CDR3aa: CASSPVWGPDTQYF
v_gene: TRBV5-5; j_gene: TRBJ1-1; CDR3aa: CASSFGAGNTEAFF
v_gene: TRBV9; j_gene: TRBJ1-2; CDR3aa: CASSEPATGDLYGYTF
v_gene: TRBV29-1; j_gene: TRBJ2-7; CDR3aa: CSAQDRGLYEQYF
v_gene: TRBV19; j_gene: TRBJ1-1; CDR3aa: CASSLDPAEAFF
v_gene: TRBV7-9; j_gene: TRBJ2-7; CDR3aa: CASSQTGAYEQYF
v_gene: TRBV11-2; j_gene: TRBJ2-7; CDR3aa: CASSLGVGQGYEQYF
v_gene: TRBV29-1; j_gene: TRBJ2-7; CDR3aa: CSVGQSSYEQYF
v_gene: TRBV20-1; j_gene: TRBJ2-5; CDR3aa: CSARDARDDQETQYF
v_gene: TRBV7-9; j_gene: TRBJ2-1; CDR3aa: CAITGPNNEQFF
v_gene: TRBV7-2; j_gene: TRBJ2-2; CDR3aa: CASSLVGPLSGELFF
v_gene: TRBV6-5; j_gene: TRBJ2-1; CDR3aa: CASRTSSSYNEQFF
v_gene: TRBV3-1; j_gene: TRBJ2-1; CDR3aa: CASSQDLSGAYNEQFF
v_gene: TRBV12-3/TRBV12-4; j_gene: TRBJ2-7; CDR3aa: CASKGTSGSTTYEQYF
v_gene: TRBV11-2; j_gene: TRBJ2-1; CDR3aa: CASSPTGGEQFF
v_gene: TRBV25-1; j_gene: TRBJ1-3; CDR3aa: CASSEDAGTGLANTIYF
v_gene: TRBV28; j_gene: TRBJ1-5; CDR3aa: CASRYRTDHNQPQHF
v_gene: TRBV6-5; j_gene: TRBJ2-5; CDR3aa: CASSHPSGRIEETQYF
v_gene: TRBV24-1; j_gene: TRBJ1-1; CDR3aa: CATSAGNTEAFF
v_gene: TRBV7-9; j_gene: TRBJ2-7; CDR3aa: CASSLEPLTINEQYF
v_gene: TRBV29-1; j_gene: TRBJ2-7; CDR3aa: CSVGQGGPYEQYF
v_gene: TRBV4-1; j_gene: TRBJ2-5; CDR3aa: CASSQVFQAEETQYF
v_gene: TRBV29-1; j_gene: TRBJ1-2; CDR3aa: CSVVGQDYGYTF
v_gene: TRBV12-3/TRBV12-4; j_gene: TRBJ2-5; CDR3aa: CASRSTGEETQYF
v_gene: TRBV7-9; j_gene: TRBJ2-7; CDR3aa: CASSSLGREEYEQYF
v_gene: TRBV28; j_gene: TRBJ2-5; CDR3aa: CASSLYFPGQGSSETQYF
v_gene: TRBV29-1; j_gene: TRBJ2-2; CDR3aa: CSVEEGQGVSTGELFF
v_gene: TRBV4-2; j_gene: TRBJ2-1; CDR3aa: CASSQELLAYNEQFF
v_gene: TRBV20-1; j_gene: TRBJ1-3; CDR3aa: CSARVTGDSTIYF